Listed here are 3 T cell receptor beta chains from one sample, sequenced in a study of T cell responses to AZD1222 COVID-19 vaccine. Clones were sequenced by immunoSEQ multiplex PCR, and TCRdb holds only the in-frame ones, with some missing. The top ten hold less than 1.3% of the sample, which has approximately 150,000 clones, around 90% seen once. Sequencing used peripheral blood, obtained 28 days after the second AZD1222 dose. These receptors all come from an adult who received the AZD1222 COVID-19 vaccine.

This clone was seen a single time. The V call is TRBV5-1, the J call TRBJ2-5; D call uncertain. Germline CDR1 and CDR2: SGHRS and YFSETQ. V lost 1 base and J lost 2, with 21 bases in between. The CDR3 runs to 18 residues. The CDR3 region is CASSLSAVEELRQETQYF. The CDR3 nucleotides read TGCGCCAGCAGCTTGTCCGCAGTAGAGGAGTTGCGACAAGAGACCCAGTACTTC.

The J gene is TRBJ2-4, the V gene TRBV19; 8 nucleotides agree with TRBD2. CDR3 length: 15 residues. Trimming at V came to 0 bases and at J to 9 bases, leaving 7 bases not matched to a gene. The germline gives CDR1 LNHDA, CDR2 SQIVND (reference sequence). The CDR3 protein is CASSIDGGAGGIQYF. The CDR3 DNA sequence: TGTGCCAGTAGTATAGATGGGGGGGCGGGAGGCATTCAGTACTTC.

The chain joins TRBV28 to TRBJ2-6; D is ambiguous. The CDR3 is 13 residues long. Trimming removed 3 bases from V and 1 base from J, with 1 base in between. The germline V gene encodes CDR1 MDHEN and CDR2 SYDVKM. The CDR3 bases are TGTGCCAGCAGTTTTTCTGGGGCCAACGTCCTGACTTTC. Residues: CASSFSGANVLTF.